This TCR beta chain was found in a study of OX40 agonist ivuxolimab in advanced cancers. Study summary: An agonistic human IgG2 monoclonal antibody against OX40 (CD134) was given. Findings and caveats of the study: In CD8+ T cells, expanded clones were on average more numerous than in CD4+.

Using immunoSEQ multiplex PCR, the repertoire was profiled, and TCRdb retains in-frame clones only, with some absent. The data contain about 90,000 clones, around 88% of them singletons. CDR1 and CDR2 (germline): KGHSH, LQKENI. The V and J ends lost 3 bases and 4 bases, in that order; junction bases with no gene match: 1. The CDR3 contains 13 residues. A note on this clone: The antigen is unknown.

The clonotype originates from an adult with an advanced solid tumor such as melanoma, head and neck, liver or kidney cancer. The chain uses TRBV18 and TRBJ1-2; 8 nucleotides line up with TRBD1. The sample consisted of CD4+ or CD8+ T cells sorted from blood, taken in a trial of the OX40 agonist ivuxolimab. The CDR3 coding sequence is TGTGCCAGCTCACCGGACAGGGCCTATGGCTACACCTTC. This gives the protein CASSPDRAYGYTF. Supplemented by reference TRBV18 and TRBJ1-2, the full variable domain reads NAGVMQNPRHLVRRRGQEARLRCSPMKGHSHVYWYRQLPEEGLKFMVYLQKENIIDESGMPKERFSAEFPKEGPSILRIQQVVRGDSAAYFCASSPDRAYGYTFGSGTRLTVV.